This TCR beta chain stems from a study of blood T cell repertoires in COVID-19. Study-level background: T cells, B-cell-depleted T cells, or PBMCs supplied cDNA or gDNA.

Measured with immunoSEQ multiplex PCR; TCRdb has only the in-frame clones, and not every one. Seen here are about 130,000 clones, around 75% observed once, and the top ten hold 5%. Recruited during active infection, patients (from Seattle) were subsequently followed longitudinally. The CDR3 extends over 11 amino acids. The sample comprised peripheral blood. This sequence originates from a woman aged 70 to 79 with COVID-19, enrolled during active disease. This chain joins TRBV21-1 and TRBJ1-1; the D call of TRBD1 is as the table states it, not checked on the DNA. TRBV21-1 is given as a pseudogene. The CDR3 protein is CASSGQSEAFF. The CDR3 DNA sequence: TGTGCCAGCTCCGGACAGTCTGAAGCTTTCTTT.